Shown below are 18 T cell receptor beta chains from a single sample sequenced in a study of prognosis after radiotherapy for stage I lung cancer. Genomic DNA served as the source from which two-round multiplex PCR generated TCR beta CDR3 amplicons. Used in first-round PCR were primers specific to each TRBV and TRBJ gene. A single record per CDR3 protein comes from TCRdb applying MiXCR to the multiplex PCR reads. The sample has about 14,000 distinct CDR3 sequences, less than 45% seen once; the top ten hold approximately 41%. The source was PBMCs, collected before or after stereotactic body radiation therapy (not recorded which). The receptor source for this set is a donor aged 50 or older with non-small cell lung cancer.

The table lists this clonotype with many counts. V and J are TRBV29-1 and TRBJ2-3; D is unresolved. Germline V gene lookup returns CDR1 SQVTM and CDR2 ANQGSEA. The CDR3 loop spans 11 amino acids. Trimming left V 4 bases short and J 3 bases short, with 5 bases between. For the CDR3, the DNA is TGCAGCGTTGGATGGACAGATACGCAGTATTTT. Amino acid sequence: CSVGWTDTQYF.

This clonotype was observed a single time. One end of the junction fails to match germline, which may point to a read error. The gene calls are TRBV9 and TRBJ2-7, with D perhaps TRBD2 (5 bases). The CDR3 covers 15 residues. Germline CDR1 and CDR2: SGDLS and YYNGEE. The CDR3 reads CASSISVSPGNEQYF. As DNA, the CDR3 is TGCGCCAGCAGCATATCCGTGTCCCCCGGGAACGAGCAGTACTTC.

This clonotype was observed a single time. No conserved phenylalanine or tryptophan is present at the end of the CDR3, so a read error is the likely explanation. The V gene is TRBV6-9, the J gene TRBJ1-2; 7 nucleotides align to TRBD1. CDR3 length equals 15 residues. Germline assignment: CDR1 MNHGY and CDR2 SVAAGI. V dropped 4 bases and J dropped 8; count of bases not matched to a gene: 13. The CDR3 nucleotides are TGTGCCAGCAGTTCCGCACACGACAGGGACCCCGGCTACACCTTA. This encodes CASSSAHDRDPGYTL.

This clonotype appeared many times. The chain employs TRBV27 and TRBJ1-1, with D tentatively TRBD1 (5 bases). V lost 6 bases to trimming and J lost 0 bases, with 8 bases between them. The length of the CDR3 is 13 residues. CDR1 MNHEY and CDR2 SMNVEV come from the germline V gene (reference sequence). The CDR3 loop reads CASSRAMNTEAFF. As DNA, the CDR3 is TGTGCCAGCAGCAGGGCTATGAACACTGAAGCTTTCTTT.

The chain is built from TRBV6-2 or TRBV6-3 and TRBJ2-5; no reliable D call. V shed 7 bases and J shed 1 base, with 16 bases lying between them. CDR3 length: 15 residues. Germline V gives CDR1 MNHEY, CDR2 SVGEGT. The chain's CDR3 is CASIPTKWIQETQYF. Here the CDR3 DNA reads TGTGCCAGCATCCCCACGAAGTGGATCCAAGAGACCCAGTACTTC.

This clonotype rates as medium-sized (0.01 to 0.1%). The chain couples TRBV11-2 to TRBJ1-6, with 9 bases aligning to TRBD1. The CDR3 consists of 15 residues. Germline V lookup: CDR1 SGHAT, CDR2 FQNNGV. J lost 7 bases, V lost 0 bases, and 1 base had no gene match. The CDR3 coding sequence is TGTGCCAGCAGCTTAGAACAGGGGGCAAATTCACCCCTCCACTTT. It specifies CASSLEQGANSPLHF.

The rearrangement links TRBV6-2 or TRBV6-3 to TRBJ2-7; 9 bases are a match to TRBD1. The CDR3 contains 16 residues. Looked up from germline, CDR1 is MNHEY and CDR2 is SVGEGT. V shed 0 bases, J shed 5 bases, and the junction held 8 bases outside the gene matches. The DNA of the CDR3 is TGTGCCAGCAGTTACTCAGGGACAGGGAAAGTAGACGAGCAGTACTTC. As protein: CASSYSGTGKVDEQYF.

About this clonotype: A far larger clone differs by one base, so this is likely a read error. The chain uses TRBV6-5 and TRBJ2-1, with 9 bases aligning to TRBD2. The CDR3 has 16 amino acids. CDR1 MNHEY and CDR2 SVGAGI come from the germline V gene. Losses at the gene ends were 6 bases for V and 3 bases for J; bases not matched to a gene: 9. In nucleotides, the CDR3 is TGTGCCAGCAGCCACAGTACTAGCGGGCACTACAATGAGCAGTTCTTC. This gives the protein CASSHSTSGHYNEQFF.

In its sample, this clonotype was seen many times. The V call is TRBV7-9, the J call TRBJ2-3; a possible D gene is TRBD1 (7 bases). The CDR3 consists of 16 residues. Germline CDR1 is SEHNR and CDR2 is FQNEAQ (reference sequence). V dropped 3 bases and J dropped 2 bases, with 15 bases sitting between them. The CDR3 nucleotides read TGTGCCAGCAGCTTCGGGTCAGGGGGGAACACAGATACGCAGTATTTT. Its translation: CASSFGSGGNTDTQYF.

Many counts were recorded for this clonotype. The chain couples TRBV7-6 to TRBJ2-4, with D perhaps matching TRBD2 (5 bases). CDR1 is SGHVS, CDR2 FNYEAQ, per germline. The CDR3 runs 13 residues. V dropped 5 bases and J dropped 9 bases, with 14 bases sitting between them. Here the CDR3 DNA reads TGTGCCAGCAGCCCCGAAGAAGGGAGCATTCAGTACTTC. Encoded protein: CASSPEEGSIQYF. Based on the CDR3 plus reference TRBV7-6 and TRBJ2-4, the full variable domain is GAGVSQSPRYKVTKRGQDVALRCDPISGHVSLYWYRQALGQGPEFLTYFNYEAQQDKSGLPNDRFSAERPEGSISTLTIQRTEQRDSAMYRCASSPEEGSIQYFGAGTRLSVL.

The table lists this clonotype with many counts. This chain links TRBV5-6 with TRBJ2-2; D is ambiguous. Germline loops: CDR1 SGHDT, CDR2 YYEEEE. The CDR3 is made up of 14 amino acids. The V end was cut by 0 bases, the J end by 7 bases, with 10 bases between. Written as DNA, the CDR3 is TGTGCCAGCAGCTTGGGTCAGGCCCTCGGGGAGCTGTTTTTT. Residues: CASSLGQALGELFF.

For this clonotype: One junction end disagrees with the germline gene, perhaps due to a read error. The chain employs TRBV7-3 and TRBJ2-7, with 7 bases aligning to TRBD1. The CDR3 runs to 15 residues. The germline gives CDR1 SGHTA, CDR2 FQGTGA. The CDR3 loop reads CASSLGTGQVYEQYF. Written as DNA, the CDR3 is TGTGCCAGCAGCTTAGGGACCGGACAGGTGTACGAGCAATACTTC.

In this sample, this clonotype turned up many times. This rearrangement joins TRBV20-1 to TRBJ2-3, with D perhaps being TRBD1 or TRBD2 (5 bases each). Germline V gene sequence: CDR1 DFQATT, CDR2 SNEGSKA (reference sequence). Deletions cut 7 bases from V and 7 bases from J, with 12 bases between. This CDR3 is 11 amino acids long. This CDR3 is CSGGWRNTQYF. CDR3 DNA: TGCAGTGGGGGGTGGCGGAATACGCAGTATTTT.

The chain uses TRBV6-1 and TRBJ1-2; TRBD1 is a possible D gene (5 bases). The germline CDR1 and CDR2 sequences are MNHNS and SASEGT. The length of the CDR3 is 16 residues. Trimming shortened V by 4 bases and J by 0 bases, and 15 bases separated the two germline ends. The CDR3 sequence: CASSAPTGVANYGYTF. The CDR3 DNA is TGTGCCAGCAGTGCGCCCACAGGAGTAGCTAACTATGGCTACACCTTC.

Of note for this clonotype: Germline and junction disagree at one end, which may indicate a read error. The chain carries TRBV5-6 and TRBJ2-3; 9 bases agree with TRBD2. Germline values: CDR1 SGHDT, CDR2 YYEEEE. CDR3 length: 15 residues. The CDR3, as DNA: TGTGCCAGCAGCTACCCTGGGACTAGCACATATACACAGTATTTT. Encoded protein: CASSYPGTSTYTQYF.

This clonotype has at least ten counts. The CDR3 spells CASSPGTSGRAYNEQFF. In nucleotides, the CDR3 is TGTGCCAGCAGTCCCGGGACTAGCGGGAGGGCCTACAATGAGCAGTTCTTC. The chain links TRBV28 to TRBJ2-1; the match to TRBD2 covers 16 bases. This CDR3 is 17 amino acids long. The germline V gene encodes CDR1 MDHEN and CDR2 SYDVKM. V was pared by 5 bases and J by 2 bases, with 3 bases of the junction left unmatched.

With respect to this clonotype: The CDR3 does not close with the conserved phenylalanine or tryptophan, likely indicating a read error. V usage is TRBV5-1 and J usage is TRBJ2-1; a weak D match, TRBD2 (6 bases). The germline V gene has CDR1 SGHRS and CDR2 YFSETQ. The CDR3 contains 16 residues. Trimming cost V 3 bases and J 6 bases, with 19 bases left between them. CDR3 nucleotide sequence: TGCGCCAGCAGCTCCGGACTATCGGGATCTGGCAATGAGCAGTTCCTC. Protein: CASSSGLSGSGNEQFL.

As to this clonotype: Germline is not matched at one junction end, which may reflect a read error. The genes are TRBV27 and TRBJ1-5; D ambiguous. The V gene's germline CDR1 is MNHEY and CDR2 SMNVEV (reference sequence). This CDR3 contains 18 residues. The CDR3 loop reads CVSSAGFHSPQRNQPQHF. The CDR3 DNA is TGTGTCAGCAGTGCTGGGTTCCACTCACCCCAAAGGAATCAGCCCCAGCATTTT.